This is a list of T cell receptor beta chains from one sample in a study of CD8 T cells in ankylosing spondylitis. One entry per CDR3 protein, called by TCRdb with MiXCR from the 5' RACE reads. The sample holds about 250,000 distinct CDR3 sequences, under 35% seen once. Sample: blood, either unsorted or a sorted T cell fraction (not recorded which). These TCRs come from a male donor with ankylosing spondylitis or in good health (not recorded which). Each CDR3 is given with its conserved first and last residue. A D gene is named only where the DNA matches it firmly. Clone size is stated in some rows and not others, as once, few, many or a class when expanded.

j_gene: TRBJ2-1
v_gene: TRBV20-1
len: 14
d_gene: -
abundance: few
CDR3aa: CSAPTHGIYNEQFF
CDR3nt: TGCAGTGCTCCAACACACGGGATCTACAATGAGCAGTTCTTC

j_gene: TRBJ1-2
v_gene: TRBV29-1
len: 11
d_gene: -
abundance: -
CDR3aa: CSGEGGGGYTF
CDR3nt: TGCAGCGGGGAGGGAGGAGGTGGCTACACCTTC

j_gene: TRBJ2-1
v_gene: TRBV28
len: 15
d_gene: -
abundance: few
CDR3aa: CASSPQSYSYNEQFF
CDR3nt: TGTGCCAGCAGTCCCCAGAGCTACTCCTACAATGAGCAGTTCTTC

j_gene: TRBJ2-4
v_gene: TRBV20-1
len: 15
d_gene: -
abundance: few
CDR3aa: CSASGRNRAKNIQYF
CDR3nt: TGCAGTGCTAGTGGGCGCAACAGAGCCAAAAACATTCAGTACTTC

j_gene: TRBJ2-2
v_gene: TRBV28
len: 15
d_gene: -
abundance: -
CDR3aa: CASSSQGPNTGELFF
CDR3nt: TGTGCCAGCAGTTCCCAGGGCCCGAACACCGGGGAGCTGTTTTTT

j_gene: TRBJ2-3
v_gene: TRBV12-3/TRBV12-4
len: 14
d_gene: -
abundance: few
CDR3aa: CASSLGGVDDTQYF
CDR3nt: TGTGCCAGCAGCCTGGGGGGAGTTGACGATACGCAGTATTTT

j_gene: TRBJ2-1
v_gene: TRBV3-1
len: 19
d_gene: TRBD2
abundance: -
CDR3aa: CACSQGPSGVTKSYNEQFF
CDR3nt: TGTGCCTGCAGCCAAGGGCCTAGCGGGGTAACGAAGTCCTACAATGAGCAGTTCTTC

j_gene: TRBJ2-7
v_gene: TRBV7-8
len: 14
d_gene: -
abundance: -
CDR3aa: CASSLSWGNYEQYF
CDR3nt: TGTGCCAGCAGCTTATCCTGGGGGAACTACGAGCAGTACTTC

j_gene: TRBJ2-1
v_gene: TRBV5-1
len: 15
d_gene: TRBD1
abundance: few
CDR3aa: CASSYPTGTYNEQFF
CDR3nt: TGCGCCAGCAGTTACCCGACAGGGACCTACAATGAGCAGTTCTTC

j_gene: TRBJ2-7
v_gene: TRBV14
len: 17
d_gene: -
abundance: once
CDR3aa: CASSPRHGTGSSYEQYF
CDR3nt: TGTGCCAGCAGCCCTCGACACGGAACAGGGAGTTCCTACGAGCAGTACTTC

j_gene: TRBJ2-1
v_gene: TRBV5-5
len: 17
d_gene: TRBD2
abundance: once
CDR3aa: CASSSLTGLAGANEQFF
CDR3nt: TGTGCCAGCAGCTCCCTCACGGGACTAGCGGGAGCCAATGAGCAGTTCTTC

j_gene: TRBJ2-3
v_gene: TRBV28
len: 14
d_gene: TRBD1
abundance: -
CDR3aa: CASRMQGEPDTQYF
CDR3nt: TGTGCCAGCAGGATGCAGGGGGAGCCAGATACGCAGTATTTT

j_gene: TRBJ2-3
v_gene: TRBV6-1
len: 11
d_gene: -
abundance: few
CDR3aa: CASSEVDTQYF
CDR3nt: TGTGCCAGCAGTGAAGTAGATACGCAGTATTTT

j_gene: TRBJ2-1
v_gene: TRBV20-1
len: 15
d_gene: -
abundance: few
CDR3aa: CSARTVAVWDNEQFF
CDR3nt: TGCAGTGCTAGGACCGTAGCGGTGTGGGACAATGAGCAGTTCTTC

j_gene: TRBJ2-3
v_gene: TRBV12-3/TRBV12-4
len: 17
d_gene: -
abundance: few
CDR3aa: CASSGGLAKGSTDTQYF
CDR3nt: TGTGCCAGCAGTGGAGGCTTGGCAAAAGGGAGCACAGATACGCAGTATTTT

j_gene: TRBJ2-3
v_gene: TRBV2
len: 15
d_gene: -
abundance: once
CDR3aa: CASREAGQNTDTQYF
CDR3nt: TGTGCCAGCAGGGAGGCGGGACAGAACACAGATACGCAGTATTTT

j_gene: TRBJ2-1
v_gene: TRBV15
len: 17
d_gene: -
abundance: few
CDR3aa: CATSRDHQGSSYNEQFF
CDR3nt: TGTGCCACCAGCAGAGATCATCAGGGGAGCTCCTACAATGAGCAGTTCTTC

j_gene: TRBJ1-3
v_gene: TRBV15
len: 14
d_gene: -
abundance: many
CDR3aa: CATSPGGSGNTIYF
CDR3nt: TGTGCCACCAGCCCTGGGGGGTCTGGAAACACCATATATTTT

j_gene: TRBJ2-5
v_gene: TRBV7-2
len: 16
d_gene: TRBD1
abundance: -
CDR3aa: CASSSEGQGPQETQYF
CDR3nt: TGTGCCAGCAGCTCTGAAGGACAGGGCCCCCAAGAGACCCAGTACTTC

j_gene: TRBJ2-1
v_gene: TRBV7-2
len: 13
d_gene: -
abundance: few
CDR3aa: CASSLASRNEQFF
CDR3nt: TGTGCCAGCAGCTTAGCGAGCCGGAATGAGCAGTTCTTC

j_gene: TRBJ1-3
v_gene: TRBV15
len: 12
d_gene: -
abundance: -
CDR3aa: CATSPAGNTIYF
CDR3nt: TGTGCCACCAGCCCAGCCGGAAACACCATATATTTT

j_gene: TRBJ2-1
v_gene: TRBV6-1
len: 16
d_gene: TRBD1
abundance: few
CDR3aa: CASSDSTGSQYNEQFF
CDR3nt: TGTGCCAGCAGTGATTCGACAGGGTCCCAGTACAATGAGCAGTTCTTC

j_gene: TRBJ2-7
v_gene: TRBV10-3
len: 12
d_gene: -
abundance: -
CDR3aa: CAISEGEVEQYF
CDR3nt: TGTGCCATCAGTGAAGGAGAGGTGGAGCAGTACTTC

j_gene: TRBJ1-5
v_gene: TRBV6-2/TRBV6-3
len: 13
d_gene: -
abundance: -
CDR3aa: CASRSREHQPQHF
CDR3nt: TGTGCCAGCAGATCCCGGGAGCATCAGCCCCAGCATTTT

j_gene: TRBJ2-7
v_gene: TRBV29-1
len: 12
d_gene: TRBD1
abundance: -
CDR3aa: CSVGNRDREQYF
CDR3nt: TGCAGCGTTGGGAATCGGGACAGGGAGCAGTACTTC

j_gene: TRBJ1-1
v_gene: TRBV29-1
len: 13
d_gene: -
abundance: -
CDR3aa: CSVPGRKNTEAFF
CDR3nt: TGCAGCGTCCCAGGGAGGAAAAACACTGAAGCTTTCTTT

j_gene: TRBJ2-7
v_gene: TRBV28
len: 13
d_gene: TRBD1
abundance: -
CDR3aa: CASRRRTGDEQYF
CDR3nt: TGTGCCAGCAGGCGCCGGACAGGTGACGAGCAGTACTTC

j_gene: TRBJ2-3
v_gene: TRBV5-5
len: 15
d_gene: -
abundance: -
CDR3aa: CASSLGETRTDTQYF
CDR3nt: TGTGCCAGCAGCTTGGGGGAAACAAGAACAGATACGCAGTATTTT